Described below is a single T cell receptor beta chain sequence and its context. The clone's antigen remains unknown. Qualities for individual bases were not recorded, and no much larger clone is one base off. Receptors were amplified or captured by the immunoSEQ multiplex PCR assay. For TCR sequencing, RNA was extracted from every sample and reverse transcribed into cDNA to serve as template. First-strand cDNA was synthesized with SuperScript III using a 2:1 mix of oligo-dT and random hexamers. A synthetic immune receptor repertoire was used to assess amplification bias, and residual bias was removed computationally. Per the authors' processing: Raw reads were preprocessed to remove errors, and CDR3 was defined by IMGT conventions from the conserved cysteine to phenylalanine. Clonality was calculated as 1 minus Shannon entropy normalized by log2 of the number of productive unique TCRs. Scalp TCRbeta sequences were cross-referenced with sorted blood CD4 and CD8 repertoires so that the CD4 or CD8 identity of scalp clones could be inferred. The immuneACCESS repertoire file appears here via TCRdb, limited to in-frame rearrangements. These files lack a portion of the clones; in checked studies, under half of the deficit traces to unresolved V genes, and the cause of the others is not known. That table furnishes V, J and clone size, whereas the DNA furnished D and trimming. For this sample there are under 150,000 clones; over 55% appear just once. Around 6% of the sample goes to the ten largest clones.

Measured from the cysteine to the phenylalanine, the CDR3 is 16 residues long. Only the CDR3 part of the read is kept: 48 bases, read in frame from the first base. CDR1 SGHRS and CDR2 YFSETQ were looked up in the germline V gene. Compared with germline, V lacks 2 bases and J lacks 1 base; bases without a gene match: 5. The data belong to a study of CD8+ T cells in alopecia areata (dated by TCRdb to 2016 to 2019). Looking at the study overall: Treated patients were enrolled in an open-label pilot trial of oral tofacitinib at 5 to 10 mg twice daily for moderate-to-severe alopecia areata. TCRbeta CDR3 regions were amplified by immunoSEQ multiplex PCR using 35 Vbeta forward and 13 Jbeta reverse primers. The study used high-throughput TCRbeta sequencing to examine T cell clonal expansion in alopecia areata, in both the C3H/HeJ mouse model and human patients. The RNA source kit depended on sample type: the PAXgene miRNA kit for fixed scalp, the miRNeasy kit for PBMCs, and the RNeasy kit for mouse skin. Biopsies were taken from tofacitinib-treated patients at baseline and again at 4 and 24 weeks into treatment, and several of those patients also had a later scalp biopsy. Patients received tofacitinib for 6 to 18 months and were then followed off drug for 6 months to check for delayed response and recurrence. Scalp clonality was compared among normal scalp (n=4), patchy alopecia areata scalp (n=8), and alopecia totalis/universalis scalp (n=8). The SALT score, which quantifies the percentage of affected scalp surface area, was used to measure disease severity in treated patients. Scalp tissue and sorted CD4+ and CD8+ peripheral blood T cells from patchy and totalis/universalis alopecia areata patients and from healthy controls were covered by human TCRbeta sequencing. The study at large found these results: Many expanded lesional clones persisted in scalp and blood during tofacitinib treatment, which may partly explain relapse after stopping treatment. Higher clonality and more expanded CD8+ clones were observed in lesional scalp than in normal scalp, particularly in alopecia totalis/universalis, a finding suggestive of antigenic drive. Compared with mice, TCR sequences shared between patients were less clear, possibly partly because of HLA diversity across the patient population. Tofacitinib significantly lowered scalp clonality and the number of expanded CD8+ clones among the top 100 scalp clones. The treated cohort was small, with a single nonresponder, so links between baseline CD8+ expansion and response need larger studies. Unlike mouse skin, where gammadelta T cells dominate, normal human skin contains resident alphabeta T cells that get sequenced too, which complicates analysis of the scalp TCR repertoire.

What the time point label conveys for this sample: around 29 days on oral tofacitinib. This specimen's treatment or condition label, per the study, means: oral pan-JAK inhibitor, 5-10 mg twice daily. From alopecia areata patients, peripheral blood was collected along with lesional scalp punch biopsies. After PBMCs were isolated by density centrifugation and stained for CD3, CD4 and CD8, a FACSAria was used to sort CD4+ and CD8+ T cells. This chain joins TRBV5-1 to TRBJ2-1; 8 middle bases align to TRBD1. The starting material was CD4+ T cells sorted from blood, obtained at week 4, from a patient treated with tofacitinib. This TCR came from a human donor with alopecia areata. The CDR3 corresponds to CASSFAGQVSYNEQFF. The DNA is as follows: TGCGCCAGCAGCTTCGCGGGACAGGTTTCCTACAATGAGCAGTTCTTC. Outside the CDR3, residues come from the reference TRBV5-1 and TRBJ2-1 proteins, so the full variable domain is: KAGVTQTPRYLIKTRGQQVTLSCSPISGHRSVSWYQQTPGQGLQFLFEYFSETQRNKGNFPGRFSGRQFSNSRSEMNVSTLELGDSALYLCASSFAGQVSYNEQFFGPGTRLTVL.